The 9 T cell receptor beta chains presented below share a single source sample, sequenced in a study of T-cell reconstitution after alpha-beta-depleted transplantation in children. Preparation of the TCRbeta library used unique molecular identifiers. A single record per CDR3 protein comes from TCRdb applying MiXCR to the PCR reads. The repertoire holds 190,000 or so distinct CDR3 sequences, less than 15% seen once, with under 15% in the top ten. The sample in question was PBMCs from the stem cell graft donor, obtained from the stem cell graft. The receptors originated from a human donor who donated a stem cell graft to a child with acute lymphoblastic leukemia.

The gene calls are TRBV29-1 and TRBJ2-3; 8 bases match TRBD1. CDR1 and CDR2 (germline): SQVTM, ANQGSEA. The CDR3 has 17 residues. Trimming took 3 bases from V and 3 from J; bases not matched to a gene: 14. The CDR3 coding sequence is TGCAGCGTTGAGGCGGCAGGACAGGGCTGGGAAACAGATACGCAGTATTTT. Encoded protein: CSVEAAGQGWETDTQYF.

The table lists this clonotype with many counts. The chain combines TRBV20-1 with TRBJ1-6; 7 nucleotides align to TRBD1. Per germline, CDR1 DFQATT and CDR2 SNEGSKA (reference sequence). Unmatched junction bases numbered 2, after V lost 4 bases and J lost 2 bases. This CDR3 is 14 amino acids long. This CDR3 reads CSATDRAYNSPLHF. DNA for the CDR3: TGCAGTGCTACCGACAGGGCCTATAATTCACCCCTCCACTTT.

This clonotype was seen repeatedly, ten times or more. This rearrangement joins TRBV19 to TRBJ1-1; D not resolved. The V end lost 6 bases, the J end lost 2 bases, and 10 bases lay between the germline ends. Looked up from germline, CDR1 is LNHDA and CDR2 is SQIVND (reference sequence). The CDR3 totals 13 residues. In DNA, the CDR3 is TGTGCCAGTAGATTAACAGAAAACACTGAAGCTTTCTTT. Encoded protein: CASRLTENTEAFF.

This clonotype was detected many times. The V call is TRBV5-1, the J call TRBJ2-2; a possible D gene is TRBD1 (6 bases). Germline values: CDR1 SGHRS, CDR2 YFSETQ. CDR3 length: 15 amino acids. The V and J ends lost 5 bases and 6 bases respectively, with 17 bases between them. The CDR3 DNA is TGCGCCAGCAGGGGGACGACAGGAAGATCCGGGGAGCTGTTTTTT. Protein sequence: CASRGTTGRSGELFF.

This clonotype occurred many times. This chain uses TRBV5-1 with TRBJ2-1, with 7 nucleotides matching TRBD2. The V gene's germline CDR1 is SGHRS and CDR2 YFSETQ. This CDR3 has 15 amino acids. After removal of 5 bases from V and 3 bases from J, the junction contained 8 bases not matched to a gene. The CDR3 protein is CASSSLAGVYNEQFF. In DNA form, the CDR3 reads TGCGCCAGCAGTTCGCTGGCGGGAGTCTACAATGAGCAGTTCTTC.

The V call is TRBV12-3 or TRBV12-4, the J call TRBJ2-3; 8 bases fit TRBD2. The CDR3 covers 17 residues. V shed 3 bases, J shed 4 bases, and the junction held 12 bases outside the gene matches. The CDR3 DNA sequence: TGTGCCAGCAGTTTGTTCAGCGGGAGTGCTTTTTCAGATACGCAGTATTTT. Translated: CASSLFSGSAFSDTQYF.

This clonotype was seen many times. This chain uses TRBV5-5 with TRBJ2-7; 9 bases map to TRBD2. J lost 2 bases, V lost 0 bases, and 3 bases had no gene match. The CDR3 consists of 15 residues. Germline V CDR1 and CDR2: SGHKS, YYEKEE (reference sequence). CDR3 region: CASSLGGGRAYEQYF. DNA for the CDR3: TGTGCCAGCAGCTTGGGAGGCGGGAGGGCCTACGAGCAGTACTTC.

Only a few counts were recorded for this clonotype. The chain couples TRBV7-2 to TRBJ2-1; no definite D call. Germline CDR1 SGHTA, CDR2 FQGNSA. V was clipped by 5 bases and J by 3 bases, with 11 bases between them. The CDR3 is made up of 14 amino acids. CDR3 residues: CASSIGYGYNEQFF. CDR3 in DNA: TGTGCCAGCAGCATTGGTTATGGCTACAATGAGCAGTTCTTC.

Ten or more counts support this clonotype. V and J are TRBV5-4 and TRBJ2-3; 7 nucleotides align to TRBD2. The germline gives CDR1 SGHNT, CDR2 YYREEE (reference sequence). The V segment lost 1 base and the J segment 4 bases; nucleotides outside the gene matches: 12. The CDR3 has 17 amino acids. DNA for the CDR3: TGTGCCAGCAGCTTGCGAGCCTGGGAGGGTGGAGCAGATACGCAGTATTTT. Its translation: CASSLRAWEGGADTQYF.